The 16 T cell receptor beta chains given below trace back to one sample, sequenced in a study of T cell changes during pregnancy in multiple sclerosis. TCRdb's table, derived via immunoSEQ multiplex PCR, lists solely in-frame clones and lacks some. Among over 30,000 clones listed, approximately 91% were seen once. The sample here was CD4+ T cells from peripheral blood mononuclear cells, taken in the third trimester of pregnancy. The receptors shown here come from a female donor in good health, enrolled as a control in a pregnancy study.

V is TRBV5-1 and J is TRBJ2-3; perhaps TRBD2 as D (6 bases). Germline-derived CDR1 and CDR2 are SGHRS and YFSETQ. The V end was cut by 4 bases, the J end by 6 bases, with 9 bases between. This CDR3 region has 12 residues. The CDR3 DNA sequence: TGCGCCAGCAGCCCCGGGACTGATACGCAGTATTTT. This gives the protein CASSPGTDTQYF.

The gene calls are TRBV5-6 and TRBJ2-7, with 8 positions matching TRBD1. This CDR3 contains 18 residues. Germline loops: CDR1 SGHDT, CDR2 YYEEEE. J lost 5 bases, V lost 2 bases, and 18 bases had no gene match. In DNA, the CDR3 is TGTGCCAGCAGCTTAAACAGGGGGACCCGAAGGAAACTCGACGAGCAGTACTTC. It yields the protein CASSLNRGTRRKLDEQYF.

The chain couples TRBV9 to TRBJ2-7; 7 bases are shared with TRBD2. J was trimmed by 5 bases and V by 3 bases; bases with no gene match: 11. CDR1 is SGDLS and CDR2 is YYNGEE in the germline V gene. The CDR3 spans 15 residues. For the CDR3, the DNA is TGTGCCAGCAGCGGAGGGGCGGGAGCGTCCCACGAGCAGTACTTC. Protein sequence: CASSGGAGASHEQYF.

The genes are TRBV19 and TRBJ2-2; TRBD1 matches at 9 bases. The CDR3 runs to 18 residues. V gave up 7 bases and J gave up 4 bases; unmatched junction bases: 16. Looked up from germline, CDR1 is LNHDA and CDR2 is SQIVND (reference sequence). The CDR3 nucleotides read TGTGCCAGTAATGCCCGAATAACAGGGGGCGTGAGCACCGGGGAGCTGTTTTTT. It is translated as CASNARITGGVSTGELFF.

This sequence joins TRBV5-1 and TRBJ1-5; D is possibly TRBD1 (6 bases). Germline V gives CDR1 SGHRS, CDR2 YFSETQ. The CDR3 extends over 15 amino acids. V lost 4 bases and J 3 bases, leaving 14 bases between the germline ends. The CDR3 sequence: CASSLTGDINQPQHF. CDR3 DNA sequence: TGCGCCAGCAGCCTAACCGGGGACATCAATCAGCCCCAGCATTTT.

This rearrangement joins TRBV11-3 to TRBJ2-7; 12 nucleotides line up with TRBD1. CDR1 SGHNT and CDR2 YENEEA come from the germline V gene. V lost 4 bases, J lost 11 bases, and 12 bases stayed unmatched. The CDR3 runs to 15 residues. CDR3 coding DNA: TGTGCCAGCAGCTCTAGTCCGGGACAGGGGGCGAAAAAGTACTTC. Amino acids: CASSSSPGQGAKKYF.

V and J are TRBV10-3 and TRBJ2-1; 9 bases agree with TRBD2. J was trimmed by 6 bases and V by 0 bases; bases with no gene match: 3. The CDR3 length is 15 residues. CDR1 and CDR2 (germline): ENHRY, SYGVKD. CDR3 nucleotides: TGTGCCATCAGTGAGTCGACGCGGGGGGGCAATGAGCAGTTCTTC. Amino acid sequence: CAISESTRGGNEQFF.

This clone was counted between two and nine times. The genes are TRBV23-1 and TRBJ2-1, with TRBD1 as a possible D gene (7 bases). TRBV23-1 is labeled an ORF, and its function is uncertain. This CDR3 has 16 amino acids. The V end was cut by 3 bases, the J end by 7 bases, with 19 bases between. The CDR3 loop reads CASSQAGGGGTNEQFF. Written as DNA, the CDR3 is TGCGCCAGCAGTCAGGCTGGAGGGGGCGGAACGAATGAGCAGTTCTTC.

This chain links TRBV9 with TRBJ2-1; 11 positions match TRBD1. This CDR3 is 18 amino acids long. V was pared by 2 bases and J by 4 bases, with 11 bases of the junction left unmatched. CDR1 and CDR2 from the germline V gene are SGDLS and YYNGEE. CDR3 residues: CASSVGQGGTILYNEQFF. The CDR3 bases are TGTGCCAGCAGCGTGGGACAGGGGGGGACTATCCTTTACAATGAGCAGTTCTTC.

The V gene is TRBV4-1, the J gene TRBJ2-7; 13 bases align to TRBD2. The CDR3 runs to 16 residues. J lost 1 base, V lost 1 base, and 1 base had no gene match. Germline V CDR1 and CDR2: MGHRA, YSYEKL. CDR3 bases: TGCGCCAGCAGCCAAGGGGGACTAGCGGGATCCTACGAGCAGTACTTC. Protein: CASSQGGLAGSYEQYF.

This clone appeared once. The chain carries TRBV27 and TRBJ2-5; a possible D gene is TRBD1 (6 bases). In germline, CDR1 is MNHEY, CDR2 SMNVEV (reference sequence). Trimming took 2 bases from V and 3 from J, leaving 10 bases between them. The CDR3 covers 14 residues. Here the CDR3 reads CASSLRGSKETQYF. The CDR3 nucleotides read TGTGCCAGCAGTTTAAGGGGGAGCAAAGAGACCCAGTACTTC.

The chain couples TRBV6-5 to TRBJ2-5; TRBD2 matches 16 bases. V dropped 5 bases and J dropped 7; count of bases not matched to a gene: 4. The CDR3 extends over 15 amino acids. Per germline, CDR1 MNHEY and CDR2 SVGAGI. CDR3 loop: CASSPGTSGGGTQYF. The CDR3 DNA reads TGTGCCAGCAGTCCCGGGACTAGCGGGGGGGGGACCCAGTACTTC.

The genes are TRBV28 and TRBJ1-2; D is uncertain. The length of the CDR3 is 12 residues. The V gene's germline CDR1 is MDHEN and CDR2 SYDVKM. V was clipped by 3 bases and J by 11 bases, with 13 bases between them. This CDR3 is CASSFWELGYTF. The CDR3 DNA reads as TGTGCCAGCAGTTTTTGGGAACTAGGGTACACCTTC.

The CDR3 sequence: CASSLQNTEAFF. As DNA, the CDR3 is TGTGCCAGCAGTTTACAGAACACTGAAGCTTTCTTT. The chain has TRBV28 and TRBJ1-1; D gene uncertain. Germline V gene data show CDR1 as MDHEN and CDR2 as SYDVKM. The V end was cut by 2 bases, the J end by 1 base, with 2 bases between. The CDR3 contains 12 residues.

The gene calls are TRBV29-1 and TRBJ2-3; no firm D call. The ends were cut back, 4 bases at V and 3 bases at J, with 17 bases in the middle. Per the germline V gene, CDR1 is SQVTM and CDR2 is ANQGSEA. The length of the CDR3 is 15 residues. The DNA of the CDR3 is TGCAGCGTTGGTGGGCAGTCTTTCGTGACAGATACGCAGTATTTT. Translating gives CSVGGQSFVTDTQYF.

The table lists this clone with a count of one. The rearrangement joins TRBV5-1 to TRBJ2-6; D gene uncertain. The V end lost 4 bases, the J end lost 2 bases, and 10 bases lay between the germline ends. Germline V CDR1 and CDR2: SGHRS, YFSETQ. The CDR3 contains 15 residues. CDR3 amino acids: CASSIPVPGANVLTF. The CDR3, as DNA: TGCGCCAGCAGCATTCCGGTTCCTGGGGCCAACGTCCTGACTTTC.